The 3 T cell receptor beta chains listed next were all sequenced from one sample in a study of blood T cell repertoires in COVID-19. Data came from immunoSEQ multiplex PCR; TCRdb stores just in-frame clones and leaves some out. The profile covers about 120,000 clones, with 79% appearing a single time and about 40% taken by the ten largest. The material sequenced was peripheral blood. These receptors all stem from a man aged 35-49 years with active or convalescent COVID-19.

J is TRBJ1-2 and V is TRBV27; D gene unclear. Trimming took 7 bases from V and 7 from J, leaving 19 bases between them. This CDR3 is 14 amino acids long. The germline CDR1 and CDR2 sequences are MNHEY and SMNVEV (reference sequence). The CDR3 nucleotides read TGTGCCAGCAAAGCCCTTTCGGGGAACGCTGGCTACACCTTC. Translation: CASKALSGNAGYTF.

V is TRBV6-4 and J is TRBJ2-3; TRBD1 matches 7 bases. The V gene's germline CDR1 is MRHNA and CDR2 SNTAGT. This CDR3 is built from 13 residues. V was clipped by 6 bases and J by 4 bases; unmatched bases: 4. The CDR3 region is CASSRDRSDTQYF. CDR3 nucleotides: TGTGCCAGCAGCCGGGACAGATCAGATACGCAGTATTTT.

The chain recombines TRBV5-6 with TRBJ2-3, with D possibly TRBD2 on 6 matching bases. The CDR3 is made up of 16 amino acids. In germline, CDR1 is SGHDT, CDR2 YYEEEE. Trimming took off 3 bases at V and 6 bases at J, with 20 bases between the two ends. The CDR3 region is CASSSTPLGGGDTQYF. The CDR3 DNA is TGTGCCAGCAGCTCCACCCCCTTGGGGGGTGGGGATACGCAGTATTTT.